These 28 T cell receptor beta chains originate from one sample sequenced in a study of cytomegalovirus exposure and HLA in healthy donors. In the PCR, 60 Vbeta and 13 Jbeta primers were used. Profiling relied on immunoSEQ multiplex PCR, and the TCRdb table lists in-frame clones only, not all of them. This table has approximately 140,000 clones, roughly 83% appearing once. Sequenced sample: PBMCs. The receptors stem from a human donor in good health.

This chain joins TRBV25-1 and TRBJ1-2, with D possibly matching TRBD1 (5 bases). V was shortened by 4 bases and J by 4 bases, with 10 bases between the two germline ends. Germline V lookup: CDR1 MGHDK, CDR2 SYGVNS. The CDR3 consists of 13 residues. The CDR3 region has the DNA TGTGCCAGCAGTGCCGCAGGGCCCTATGGCTACACCTTC. It translates to CASSAAGPYGYTF.

This chain links TRBV11-2 with TRBJ2-2; D is possibly TRBD1 (5 bases). This CDR3 contains 14 residues. V was pared by 0 bases and J by 5 bases, with 7 bases between. CDR1 SGHAT and CDR2 FQNNGV come from the germline V gene. CDR3 protein: CASSLEAGTGELFF. The CDR3 bases are TGTGCCAGCAGCTTAGAGGCAGGGACCGGGGAGCTGTTTTTT.

This rearrangement joins TRBV10-2 to TRBJ2-7, with D perhaps matching TRBD2 (5 bases). The CDR3 extends over 13 amino acids. The germline CDR1 and CDR2 sequences are WSHSY and SAAADI. V was trimmed by 11 bases and J by 3 bases, leaving 17 bases between them. CDR3 in amino acids: CALAVGSGYEQYF. The CDR3 nucleotides read TGCGCCCTCGCGGTAGGGAGCGGCTACGAGCAGTACTTC.

This rearrangement joins TRBV11-3 to TRBJ1-1; D possibly corresponds to TRBD1 (5 bases). CDR1 and CDR2 from the germline V gene are SGHNT and YENEEA. Trimming removed 4 bases at V and 5 bases at J, with 11 bases between. The CDR3 is made up of 13 amino acids. The CDR3 nucleotides are TGTGCCAGCAGCTCCGAAAGGGGTACTGAAGCTTTCTTT. Protein sequence: CASSSERGTEAFF. Complete variable domain (other parts from reference TRBV11-3 and TRBJ1-1): EAGVVQSPRYKIIEKKQPVAFWCNPISGHNTLYWYLQNLGQGPELLIRYENEEAVDDSQLPKDRFSAERLKGVDSTLKIQPAELGDSAVYLCASSSERGTEAFFGQGTRLTVV.

The genes are TRBV7-6 and TRBJ1-4; TRBD1 is a possible D gene (5 bases). The V gene's germline CDR1 is SGHVS and CDR2 FNYEAQ. Trimming stripped 3 bases from V and 10 bases from J, with 15 bases between. The CDR3 has 14 amino acids. The CDR3 DNA reads TGTGCCAGCAGCTTGGGGGGGTCCGCTGGAAAACTGTTTTTT. Translation: CASSLGGSAGKLFF.

The chain couples TRBV5-1 to TRBJ2-5, with 7 nucleotides matching TRBD2. This CDR3 is built from 16 residues. Germline CDR1 is SGHRS and CDR2 is YFSETQ. V dropped 2 bases and J dropped 1; count of bases not matched to a gene: 8. As DNA, the CDR3 is TGCGCCAGCAGCTTAGTGGCTAGCGGAACCCAAGAGACCCAGTACTTC. It yields the protein CASSLVASGTQETQYF. The full variable domain, completed using reference TRBV5-1 and TRBJ2-5, is KAGVTQTPRYLIKTRGQQVTLSCSPISGHRSVSWYQQTPGQGLQFLFEYFSETQRNKGNFPGRFSGRQFSNSRSEMNVSTLELGDSALYLCASSLVASGTQETQYFGPGTRLLVL.

The genes are TRBV19 and TRBJ2-7; unclear D gene. Germline CDR1 reads LNHDA; CDR2 reads SQIVND (reference sequence). V lost 4 bases to trimming and J lost 2 bases, with 3 bases between them. The CDR3 runs 11 residues. CDR3 sequence reads: CASSSAYEQYF. CDR3 sequence (DNA): TGTGCCAGTAGTAGCGCCTACGAGCAGTACTTC.

This clone was recorded only once. The chain uses TRBV6-1 and TRBJ2-7; 8 nucleotides agree with TRBD1. This CDR3 contains 16 residues. Germline V gives CDR1 MNHNS, CDR2 SASEGT. The V gene end was trimmed by 3 bases and the J gene end by 3 bases; junction bases not matched to a gene: 10. CDR3 in DNA: TGTGCCAGCAGTGAGATGTTTTCGGGACAGGTCTACGAGCAGTACTTC. Protein sequence: CASSEMFSGQVYEQYF.

This clone was seen once. The V call is TRBV29-1, the J call TRBJ1-2; tentatively, D is TRBD1 (5 bases). CDR3 size: 12 residues. Germline V CDR1 and CDR2: SQVTM, ANQGSEA. V was pared by 0 bases and J by 4 bases, with 6 bases between. The CDR3 nucleotides are TGCAGCGTTGAAGAGGACATCTATGGCTACACCTTC. It specifies CSVEEDIYGYTF.

The chain recombines TRBV30 with TRBJ1-6; 9 bases match TRBD1. V shed 6 bases, J shed 8 bases, and the junction held 5 bases outside the gene matches. The CDR3 consists of 13 residues. CDR1 and CDR2 (germline): GTSNPN, SVGIG (reference sequence). This CDR3 is CACRGDRDSPLHF. In DNA form, the CDR3 reads TGTGCCTGCCGGGGGGACAGGGATTCACCCCTCCACTTT.

The CDR3 DNA is TGTGCCAGCAGCCAGGCCCCGGCAGGGGGGAGTCAGCCCCAGCATTTT. Translation: CASSQAPAGGSQPQHF. The chain recombines TRBV27 with TRBJ1-5; 7 bases are shared with TRBD1. Germline CDR1 MNHEY, CDR2 SMNVEV (reference sequence). Trimming took 6 bases from V and 6 from J; bases not matched to a gene: 14. The CDR3 length is 16 residues.

This sequence joins TRBV5-4 and TRBJ2-2; perhaps TRBD2 as D (5 bases). Trimming stripped 1 base from V and 4 bases from J, with 8 bases between. Per the germline V gene, CDR1 is SGHNT and CDR2 is YYREEE (reference sequence). The CDR3 runs 14 residues. The CDR3 region has the DNA TGTGCCAGCAGCTTGATGGGGAGCACCGGGGAGCTGTTTTTT. It encodes CASSLMGSTGELFF.

This clone turned up a few times. This chain joins TRBV11-2 and TRBJ1-2; TRBD1 matches 9 bases. The CDR3 length is 16 residues. CDR1 is SGHAT and CDR2 is FQNNGV in the germline V gene. Trimming removed 0 bases from V and 4 bases from J; junction bases left unmatched: 6. CDR3 nucleotides: TGTGCCAGCAGCTTAGACCGCACAGGGGGCTTCTATGGCTACACCTTC. This translates into CASSLDRTGGFYGYTF.

This chain links TRBV2 with TRBJ1-2; 8 bases are a match to TRBD1. Per the germline V gene, CDR1 is SNHLY and CDR2 is FYNNEI. The V segment lost 6 bases and the J segment 9 bases; nucleotides outside the gene matches: 15. This CDR3 has 15 residues. CDR3 region: CASSPSGQGAPSYTF. CDR3 nucleotides: TGTGCCAGCAGCCCCTCAGGGCAGGGGGCGCCTAGCTACACCTTC. Looking up the rest from reference TRBV2 and TRBJ1-2 gives the full variable domain: EPEVTQTPSHQVTQMGQEVILRCVPISNHLYFYWYRQILGQKVEFLVSFYNNEISEKSEIFDDQFSVERPDGSNFTLKIRSTKLEDSAMYFCASSPSGQGAPSYTFGSGTRLTVV.

CDR3 in amino acids: CSATEGNTIYF. The CDR3 region has the DNA TGCAGCGCCACGGAGGGAAACACCATATATTTT. V gene TRBV29-1 combines with J gene TRBJ1-3, with D hard to call. From germline, CDR1 is SQVTM and CDR2 ANQGSEA. This CDR3 region has 11 residues. V dropped 7 bases and J dropped 4 bases, with 8 bases sitting between them. Supplemented by reference TRBV29-1 and TRBJ1-3, the full variable domain reads SAVISQKPSRDICQRGTSLTIQCQVDSQVTMMFWYRQQPGQSLTLIATANQGSEATYESGFVIDKFPISRPNLTFSTLTVSNMSPEDSSIYLCSATEGNTIYFGEGSWLTVV.

This chain joins TRBV5-5 and TRBJ1-5; 8 bases are a match to TRBD1. V was pared by 2 bases and J by 7 bases, with 11 bases of the junction left unmatched. The V gene's germline CDR1 is SGHKS and CDR2 YYEKEE (reference sequence). The CDR3 extends over 16 amino acids. Written as DNA, the CDR3 is TGTGCCAGCAGCTTCAACTTTGACAGGGGAGGACAGCCCCAGCATTTT. Translation gives CASSFNFDRGGQPQHF. The full variable domain, rest sourced from reference TRBV5-5 and TRBJ1-5, is DAGVTQSPTHLIKTRGQQVTLRCSPISGHKSVSWYQQVLGQGPQFIFQYYEKEERGRGNFPDRFSARQFPNYSSELNVNALLLGDSALYLCASSFNFDRGGQPQHFGDGTRLSIL.

The chain couples TRBV9 to TRBJ1-4; 9 nucleotides agree with TRBD1. Germline CDR1 SGDLS, CDR2 YYNGEE. This CDR3 has 15 amino acids. V lost 3 bases, J lost 10 bases, and 10 bases stayed unmatched. The CDR3 is CASSASGTGSAKLFF. CDR3 nucleotides: TGTGCCAGCAGCGCCTCCGGGACAGGGTCCGCAAAACTGTTTTTT. Full variable domain (rest looked up from reference TRBV9 and TRBJ1-4): DSGVTQTPKHLITATGQRVTLRCSPRSGDLSVYWYQQSLDQGLQFLIQYYNGEERAKGNILERFSAQQFPDLHSELNLSSLELGDSALYFCASSASGTGSAKLFFGSGTQLSVL.

The J gene is TRBJ2-3, the V gene TRBV9, with D perhaps matching TRBD1 (6 bases). CDR1 is SGDLS and CDR2 is YYNGEE in the germline V gene. The CDR3 is made up of 15 amino acids. V lost 1 base to trimming and J lost 8 bases, with 17 bases between them. The CDR3 DNA is TGTGCCAGCAGCGTAAGTTCCGGACAGATGAGTACGCAGTATTTT. As protein: CASSVSSGQMSTQYF.

This clone was observed a handful of times. The rearrangement joins TRBV2 to TRBJ2-2; 9 nucleotides match TRBD2. The length of the CDR3 is 16 residues. J lost 4 bases, V lost 6 bases, and 9 bases had no gene match. Germline V lookup: CDR1 SNHLY, CDR2 FYNNEI. CDR3 in DNA: TGTGCCAGCAGACTCCTTGCTAGCGGGGCCACCGGGGAGCTGTTTTTT. This sequence encodes CASRLLASGATGELFF.

This clone was seen a few times. This rearrangement joins TRBV10-3 to TRBJ2-1; D unresolved. V lost 3 bases to trimming and J lost 2 bases, with 5 bases between them. Germline values: CDR1 ENHRY, CDR2 SYGVKD. CDR3 length: 13 residues. CDR3 loop: CAISDHPYNEQFF. CDR3 nucleotide sequence: TGTGCCATCAGTGACCATCCCTACAATGAGCAGTTCTTC.

The chain links TRBV5-6 to TRBJ1-2; the D is unclear. The V gene's germline CDR1 is SGHDT and CDR2 YYEEEE. This CDR3 spans 14 amino acids. The V end was cut by 0 bases, the J end by 3 bases, with 9 bases between. The CDR3 nucleotides are TGTGCCAGCAGCTTGGAGACGGACTACTATGGCTACACCTTC. This sequence encodes CASSLETDYYGYTF.

The V gene is TRBV7-2, the J gene TRBJ2-3; 11 nucleotides align to TRBD1. This CDR3 comprises 16 residues. V was clipped by 5 bases and J by 7 bases; unmatched bases: 11. Germline V lookup: CDR1 SGHTA, CDR2 FQGNSA. The CDR3 loop is CASSTTGTGGWNTQYF. The CDR3 DNA reads TGTGCCAGCAGCACCACCGGGACAGGGGGGTGGAATACGCAGTATTTT.

The chain combines TRBV28 with TRBJ2-1, with D perhaps matching TRBD2 (5 bases). The V end was cut by 5 bases, the J end by 15 bases, with 14 bases between. Germline V gene data show CDR1 as MDHEN and CDR2 as SYDVKM. The CDR3 covers 11 residues. This CDR3 is CASSRTWQVFF. Written as DNA, the CDR3 is TGTGCCAGCAGTCGGACTTGGCAGGTGTTCTTC.

The chain recombines TRBV19 with TRBJ2-2; the D is unclear. Trimming stripped 4 bases from V and 6 bases from J, with 6 bases between. The CDR3 is 12 residues long. Germline V gene data show CDR1 as LNHDA and CDR2 as SQIVND (reference sequence). CDR3 sequence: CASSNLAGELFF. Written as DNA, the CDR3 is TGTGCCAGTAGTAACCTAGCCGGGGAGCTGTTTTTT.

CDR3 bases: TGCGCCAGCAGCCAAGAAGGAGCGGGAGGTGCAACAGATACGCAGTATTTT. Its protein product is CASSQEGAGGATDTQYF. The chain recombines TRBV4-3 with TRBJ2-3; 9 nucleotides agree with TRBD2. V shed 0 bases, J shed 3 bases, and the junction held 7 bases outside the gene matches. Germline loops: CDR1 LGHNA, CDR2 YSLEER. The CDR3 covers 17 residues.

This clone was counted a few times. This chain links TRBV10-1 with TRBJ1-3, with TRBD1 matching over 9 bases. The germline V gene encodes CDR1 WNHNN and CDR2 SYGVQD (reference sequence). The length of the CDR3 is 15 residues. With V trimmed by 9 bases and J by 4 bases, 10 bases remained unmatched. CDR3 sequence reads: CARRIGTGRGNTIYF. The CDR3 DNA reads as TGCGCCAGGAGGATTGGGACAGGGAGAGGAAACACCATATATTTT.

This chain uses TRBV28 with TRBJ1-2; 7 positions match TRBD1. J gave up 4 bases and V 7 bases, and 6 bases lay outside the gene matches. CDR1 is MDHEN and CDR2 is SYDVKM in the germline V gene. The CDR3 consists of 13 residues. The CDR3 loop reads CASTTDRVYGYTF. DNA for the CDR3: TGTGCCAGCACCACCGACAGGGTCTATGGCTACACCTTC.

J is TRBJ1-5 and V is TRBV6-1, with D possibly being TRBD1 (6 bases). Between the trimmed V and J ends, which lost 2 bases and 15 bases, there was a span of 11 bases. The CDR3 extends over 11 amino acids. Germline CDR1 MNHNS, CDR2 SASEGT. The CDR3 sequence: CASSETGKAHF. CDR3 DNA sequence: TGTGCCAGCAGTGAAACAGGGAAGGCGCATTTT.